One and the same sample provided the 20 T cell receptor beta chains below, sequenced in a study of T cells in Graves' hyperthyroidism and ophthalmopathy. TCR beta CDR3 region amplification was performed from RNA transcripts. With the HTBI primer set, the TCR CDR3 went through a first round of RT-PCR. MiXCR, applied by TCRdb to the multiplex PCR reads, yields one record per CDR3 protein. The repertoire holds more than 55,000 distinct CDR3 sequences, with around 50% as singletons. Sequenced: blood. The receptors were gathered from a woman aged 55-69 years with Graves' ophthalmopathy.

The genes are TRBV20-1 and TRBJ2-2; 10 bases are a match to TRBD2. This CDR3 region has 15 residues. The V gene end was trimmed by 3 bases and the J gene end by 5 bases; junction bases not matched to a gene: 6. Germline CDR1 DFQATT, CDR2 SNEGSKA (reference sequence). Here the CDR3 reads CSARPLAGWTGELFF. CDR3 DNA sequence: TGCAGTGCTAGGCCACTAGCGGGATGGACCGGGGAGCTGTTTTTT.

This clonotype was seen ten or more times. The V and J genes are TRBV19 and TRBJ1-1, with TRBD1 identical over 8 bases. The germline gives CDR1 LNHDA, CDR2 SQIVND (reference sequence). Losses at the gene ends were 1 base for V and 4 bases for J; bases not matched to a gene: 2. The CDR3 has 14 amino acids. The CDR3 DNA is TGTGCCAGTAGTATAGTACAGGGGGGCACTGAAGCTTTCTTT. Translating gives CASSIVQGGTEAFF. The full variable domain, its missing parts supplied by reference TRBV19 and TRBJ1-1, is DGGITQSPKYLFRKEGQNVTLSCEQNLNHDAMYWYRQDPGQGLRLIYYSQIVNDFQKGDIAEGYSVSREKKESFPLTVTSAQKNPTAFYLCASSIVQGGTEAFFGQGTRLTVV.

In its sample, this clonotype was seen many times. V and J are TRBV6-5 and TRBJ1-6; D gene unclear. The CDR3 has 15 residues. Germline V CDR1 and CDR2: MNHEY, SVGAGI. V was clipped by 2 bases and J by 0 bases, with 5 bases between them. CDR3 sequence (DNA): TGTGCCAGCAGTTACCCCCGCTCCTATAATTCACCCCTCCACTTT. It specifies CASSYPRSYNSPLHF.

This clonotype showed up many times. The DNA of the CDR3 is TGTGCCAGCAGTGAGATCACAGATACGCAGTATTTT. Translating gives CASSEITDTQYF. The chain couples TRBV6-2 or TRBV6-3 to TRBJ2-3; D is unclear. There are 12 residues in the CDR3. Germline CDR1 reads MNHEY; CDR2 reads SVGEGT. V lost 5 bases to trimming and J lost 2 bases, with 5 bases between them.

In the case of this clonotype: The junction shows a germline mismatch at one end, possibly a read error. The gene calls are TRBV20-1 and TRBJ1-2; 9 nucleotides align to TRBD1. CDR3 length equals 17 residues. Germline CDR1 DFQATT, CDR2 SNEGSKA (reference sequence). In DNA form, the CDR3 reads TGCAGTGCGCGACCAGGGGGACAGGGCCTTTTTAACTATAGCTACACCTTC. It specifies CSARPGGQGLFNYSYTF.

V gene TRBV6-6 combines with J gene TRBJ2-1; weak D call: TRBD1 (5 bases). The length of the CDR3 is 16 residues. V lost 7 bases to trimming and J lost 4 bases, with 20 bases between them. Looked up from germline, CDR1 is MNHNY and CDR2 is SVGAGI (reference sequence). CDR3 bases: TGTGCCAGCACCAAGGGGTCGGGCAGTGGATACAATGAGCAGTTCTTC. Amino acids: CASTKGSGSGYNEQFF.

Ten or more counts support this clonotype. As DNA, the CDR3 is TGTGCCAGCAGTGTCTCACCGGAAGCTAATGAAAAACTGTTTTTT. Encoded protein: CASSVSPEANEKLFF. The J gene is TRBJ1-4, the V gene TRBV6-1, with D hard to call. Looked up from germline, CDR1 is MNHNS and CDR2 is SASEGT. The CDR3 extends over 15 amino acids. Trimming took off 4 bases at V and 3 bases at J, with 12 bases between the two ends.

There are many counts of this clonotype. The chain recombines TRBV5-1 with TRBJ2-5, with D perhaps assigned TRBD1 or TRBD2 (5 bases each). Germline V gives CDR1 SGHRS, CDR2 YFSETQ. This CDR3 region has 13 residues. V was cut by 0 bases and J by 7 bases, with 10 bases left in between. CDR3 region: CASSLVQRGTQYF. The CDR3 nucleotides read TGCGCCAGCAGCTTGGTCCAGAGGGGGACCCAGTACTTC. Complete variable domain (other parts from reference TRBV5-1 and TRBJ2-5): KAGVTQTPRYLIKTRGQQVTLSCSPISGHRSVSWYQQTPGQGLQFLFEYFSETQRNKGNFPGRFSGRQFSNSRSEMNVSTLELGDSALYLCASSLVQRGTQYFGPGTRLLVL.

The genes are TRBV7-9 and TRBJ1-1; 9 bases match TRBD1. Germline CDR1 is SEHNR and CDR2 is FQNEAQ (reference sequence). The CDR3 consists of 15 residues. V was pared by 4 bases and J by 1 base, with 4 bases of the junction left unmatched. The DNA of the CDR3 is TGTGCCAGCAGCTCCCGGACAGGGGCGAACACTGAAGCTTTCTTT. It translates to CASSSRTGANTEAFF.

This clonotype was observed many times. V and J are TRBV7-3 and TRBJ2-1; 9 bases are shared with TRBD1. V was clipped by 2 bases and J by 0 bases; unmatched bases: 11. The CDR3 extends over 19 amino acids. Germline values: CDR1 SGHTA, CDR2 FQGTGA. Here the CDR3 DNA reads TGTGCCAGCAGCTTAGGTACAGGGGGCTCCCCAAGCTCCTACAATGAGCAGTTCTTC. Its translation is CASSLGTGGSPSSYNEQFF.

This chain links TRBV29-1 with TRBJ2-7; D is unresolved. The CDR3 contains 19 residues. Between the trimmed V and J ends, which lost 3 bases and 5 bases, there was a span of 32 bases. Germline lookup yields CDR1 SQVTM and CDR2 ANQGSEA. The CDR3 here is CSVEVVAGSFSGPLDEQYF. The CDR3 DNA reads TGCAGCGTTGAGGTCGTAGCAGGCAGTTTCTCTGGGCCTCTGGACGAGCAGTACTTC.

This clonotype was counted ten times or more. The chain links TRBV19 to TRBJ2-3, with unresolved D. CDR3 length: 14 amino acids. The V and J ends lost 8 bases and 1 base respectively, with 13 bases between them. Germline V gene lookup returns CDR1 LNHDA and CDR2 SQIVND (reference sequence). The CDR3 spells CASQVASGTDTQYF. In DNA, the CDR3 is TGTGCCAGTCAAGTGGCTAGTGGCACAGATACGCAGTATTTT.

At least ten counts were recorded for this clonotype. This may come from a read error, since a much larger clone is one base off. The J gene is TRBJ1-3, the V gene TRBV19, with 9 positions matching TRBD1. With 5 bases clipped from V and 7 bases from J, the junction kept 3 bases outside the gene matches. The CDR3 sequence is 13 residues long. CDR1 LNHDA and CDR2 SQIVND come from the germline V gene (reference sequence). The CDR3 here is CASSAGQGNTIYF. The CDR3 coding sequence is TGTGCCAGTAGTGCGGGACAGGGCAACACCATATATTTT.

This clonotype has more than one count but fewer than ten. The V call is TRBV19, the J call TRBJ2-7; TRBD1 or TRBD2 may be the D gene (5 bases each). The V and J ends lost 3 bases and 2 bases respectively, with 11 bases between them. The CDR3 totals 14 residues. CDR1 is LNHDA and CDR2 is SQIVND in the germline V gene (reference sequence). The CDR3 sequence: CASSMSRDPYEQYF. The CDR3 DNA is TGTGCCAGTAGTATGTCTCGGGACCCCTACGAGCAGTACTTC.

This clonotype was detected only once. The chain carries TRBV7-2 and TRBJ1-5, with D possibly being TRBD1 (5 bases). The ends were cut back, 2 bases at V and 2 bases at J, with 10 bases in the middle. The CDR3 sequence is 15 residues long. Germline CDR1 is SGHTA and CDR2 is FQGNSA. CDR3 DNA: TGTGCCAGCAGCTTATTCCAGGGAGGCAATCAGCCCCAGCATTTT. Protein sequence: CASSLFQGGNQPQHF.

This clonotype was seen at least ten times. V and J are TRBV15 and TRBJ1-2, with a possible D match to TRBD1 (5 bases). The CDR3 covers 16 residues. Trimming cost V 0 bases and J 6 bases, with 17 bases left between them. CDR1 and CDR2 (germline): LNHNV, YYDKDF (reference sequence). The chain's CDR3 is CATSREPSTGAHGYTF. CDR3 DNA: TGTGCCACCAGCAGAGAACCGAGCACCGGGGCGCATGGCTACACCTTC.

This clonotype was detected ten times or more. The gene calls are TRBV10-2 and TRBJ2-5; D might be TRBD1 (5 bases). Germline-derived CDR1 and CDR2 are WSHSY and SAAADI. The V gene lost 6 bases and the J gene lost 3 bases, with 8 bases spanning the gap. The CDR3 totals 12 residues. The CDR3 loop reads CASRGPKETQYF. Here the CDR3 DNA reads TGCGCCAGCAGGGGGCCCAAAGAGACCCAGTACTTC.

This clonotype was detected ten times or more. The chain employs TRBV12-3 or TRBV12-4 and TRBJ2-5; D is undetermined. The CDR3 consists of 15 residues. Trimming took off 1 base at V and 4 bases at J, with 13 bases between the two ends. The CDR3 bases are TGTGCCAGCAGTTTAGTTTCGTATGAAATAGAGACCCAGTACTTC. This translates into CASSLVSYEIETQYF.

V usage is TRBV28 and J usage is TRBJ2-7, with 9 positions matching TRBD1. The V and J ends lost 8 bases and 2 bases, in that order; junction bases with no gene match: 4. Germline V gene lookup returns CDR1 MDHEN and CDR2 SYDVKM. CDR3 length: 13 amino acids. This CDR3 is CASQGDRAYEQYF. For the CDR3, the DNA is TGTGCCAGCCAGGGGGACAGGGCCTACGAGCAGTACTTC.

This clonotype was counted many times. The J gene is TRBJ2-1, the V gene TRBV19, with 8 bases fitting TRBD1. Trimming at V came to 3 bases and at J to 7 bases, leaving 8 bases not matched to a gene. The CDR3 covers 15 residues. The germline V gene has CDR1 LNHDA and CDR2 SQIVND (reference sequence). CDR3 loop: CASSIGQGHFNEQFF. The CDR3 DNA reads TGTGCCAGTAGTATTGGACAGGGTCACTTTAATGAGCAGTTCTTC.